The rows below give T cell receptor beta chains drawn from one sample of a study of blood T cell repertoires in COVID-19. The repertoire was sequenced with immunoSEQ multiplex PCR; TCRdb's copy has only in-frame clones and lacks some. The data show around 160,000 clones, 87% seen once. Sequenced sample: peripheral blood. These receptors all stem from a man aged 80 or over with acute or convalescent COVID-19. The CDR3 runs from the conserved cysteine through the conserved F or W. D genes are given only for firm matches. Size is stated for part of the rows, as once, few or many counts, or as a class when the clone is expanded.

TRBJ2-2 | TRBV4-2 | NA | few | TGTGCCAGCAGCCGGGAAGGGGGGGAATATACCGGGGAGCTGTTTTTT | CASSREGGEYTGELFF
TRBJ1-1 | TRBV3-1/TRBV3-2 | NA | NA | TGTGCCAGCAGCCAAATAAACACTGAAGCTTTCTTT | CASSQINTEAFF
TRBJ2-5 | TRBV3-1/TRBV3-2 | NA | NA | TGTGCCAGCAGCTTCCCGGGGGAGACCCAGTACTTC | CASSFPGETQYF
TRBJ1-5 | TRBV7-8 | NA | NA | TGTGCCAGCAGCTTAGAGGGGGAAGGGGCTGGGCCCCAGCATTTT | CASSLEGEGAGPQHF
TRBJ1-6 | TRBV12-3/TRBV12-4 | NA | NA | TGTGCCAGCAGAAGTGACTGGTCGGTCCTCCACTTT | CASRSDWSVLHF
TRBJ2-1 | TRBV11-2 | NA | NA | TGTGCCAGCAGCTTAGGGTGGCTAGTGGATGAGCAGTTCTTC | CASSLGWLVDEQFF
TRBJ2-3 | TRBV7-6 | NA | NA | TGTGCCAGCAGCTTAGGTGCCTACGGGGCAGATACGCAGTATTTT | CASSLGAYGADTQYF
TRBJ2-1 | TRBV7-2 | TRBD2 | once | TGTGCCAGCAGCTTCCTACTGGGGACTAGTACGAATGAGCAGTTCTTC | CASSFLLGTSTNEQFF
TRBJ1-1 | TRBV2 | NA | NA | TGTGCCAGCAGAAAATTCGACAGCACGAACACTGAAGCTTTCTTT | CASRKFDSTNTEAFF
TRBJ2-7 | TRBV9 | TRBD1 | NA | TGTGCCAGCAGCGCAGGGGGCGGCGACGAGCAGTACTTC | CASSAGGGDEQYF
TRBJ2-2 | TRBV15 | NA | NA | TGTGCCACCAGCAGGGGTAGCTCAACCGGGGAGCTGTTTTTT | CATSRGSSTGELFF
TRBJ2-5 | TRBV28 | TRBD2 | NA | TGTGCCAGCAGTTTACCCTTCCCTAGCGGAGTCCAAGAGACCCAGTACTTC | CASSLPFPSGVQETQYF
TRBJ2-1 | TRBV9 | NA | NA | TGTGCCAGCAGCGTAGATGGCGGGAACTACAATGAGCAGTTCTTC | CASSVDGGNYNEQFF
TRBJ2-3 | TRBV5-1 | TRBD1 | NA | TGCGCCAGCAGCTGGGGACAGGGGAGAGATACGCAGTATTTT | CASSWGQGRDTQYF
TRBJ1-5 | TRBV2 | NA | NA | TGTGCCAGCAGTGAACGGGGGGTGAGGAATCAGCCCCAGCATTTT | CASSERGVRNQPQHF
TRBJ1-3 | TRBV6-5 | TRBD1 | NA | TGTGCCAGCAGTTACTCCCAGCAGGGGGCCAACACCATATATTTT | CASSYSQQGANTIYF
TRBJ1-2 | TRBV27 | NA | NA | TGTGCCAGCAGTTTGATAGGACAGTCCTTCAACTATGGCTACACCTTC | CASSLIGQSFNYGYTF
TRBJ2-5 | TRBV5-1 | TRBD1 | NA | TGCGCCAGCAGCTTTCCAGGGGGCCCGGAGACCCAGTACTTC | CASSFPGGPETQYF
TRBJ2-7 | TRBV5-6 | TRBD1 | NA | TGTGCCAGCAGCTGGGGGACAGGGCTTTCCTACGAGCAGTACTTC | CASSWGTGLSYEQYF
TRBJ1-2 | TRBV28 | NA | once | TGTGCCAGCACCCCGGCACGGGCAGGGGGCTACACCTTC | CASTPARAGGYTF
TRBJ1-4 | TRBV7-3 | NA | NA | TGTGCCAGCAGCAGGGGGTCCGGAGAAAAACTGTTTTTT | CASSRGSGEKLFF
TRBJ2-7 | TRBV3-1/TRBV3-2 | NA | NA | TGTGCCAGCAGCCAAGAGGGGCTCGGGCAGTACTTC | CASSQEGLGQYF
TRBJ2-2 | TRBV28 | TRBD2 | NA | TGTGCCAGCAGCCTAAGCCGGCGGGGGTTTACCGGGGAGCTGTTTTTT | CASSLSRRGFTGELFF